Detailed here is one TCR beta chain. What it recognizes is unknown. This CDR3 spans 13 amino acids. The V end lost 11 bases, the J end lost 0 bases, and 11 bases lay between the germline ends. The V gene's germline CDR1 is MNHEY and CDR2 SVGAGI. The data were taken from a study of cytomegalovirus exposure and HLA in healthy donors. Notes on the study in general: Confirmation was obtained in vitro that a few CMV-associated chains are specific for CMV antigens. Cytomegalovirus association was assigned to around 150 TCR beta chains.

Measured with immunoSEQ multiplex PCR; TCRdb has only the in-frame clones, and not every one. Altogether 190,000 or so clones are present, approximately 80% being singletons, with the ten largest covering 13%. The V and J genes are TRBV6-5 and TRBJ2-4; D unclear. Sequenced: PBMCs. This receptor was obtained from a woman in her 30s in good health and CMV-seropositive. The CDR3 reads CAALEIAKNIQYF. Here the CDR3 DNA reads TGTGCCGCCTTAGAGATAGCCAAAAACATTCAGTACTTC.